This is a list of T cell receptor beta chains from one sample in a study of T cell repertoires in cytomegalovirus infection. Antigens for these TCRs are unknown. TCRdb processed the reads anew with MiXCR; each CDR3 protein has one entry. The sample contains around 100,000 distinct CDR3 sequences, roughly 9.1% of which appear only once. The sample taken for sequencing was PBMCs, sequenced either directly or after in vitro stimulation (not recorded which). The source of these receptors is a human donor in good health (CMV status not recorded). Some clones in this sample may be carry-over from other donors' samples. Each CDR3 is given with its conserved first and last residue. The order of the fields is V gene, J gene, clone size, D gene, CDR3 DNA, CDR3 protein. D genes are given only for firm matches. Only part of the rows carry a size: once, few, many, or a class if the clone is expanded.

V gene: TRBV7-8
J gene: TRBJ1-1
clone size: many
D gene: .
CDR3 DNA: TGTGCCAGCAGCTTAGGGGGTTCGGGGGTCGGAGCTTTCTTT
CDR3 protein: CASSLGGSGVGAFF

V gene: TRBV7-8
J gene: TRBJ2-1
clone size: .
D gene: .
CDR3 DNA: TGTGCCAGCAGCTCCCGTTCCAATGAGCAGTTCTTC
CDR3 protein: CASSSRSNEQFF

V gene: TRBV7-9
J gene: TRBJ2-7
clone size: many
D gene: TRBD2
CDR3 DNA: TGTGCCAGCAGCTTAGATAGGCCAAAAGGAGGACTAGCGCCGTTATACGAGCAGTACTTC
CDR3 protein: CASSLDRPKGGLAPLYEQYF

V gene: TRBV7-8
J gene: TRBJ2-4
clone size: many
D gene: TRBD2
CDR3 DNA: TGTGCCAGCAGCTCCGGACTAGCGGGAGGCGTAGGGGCCAAAAACATTCAGTACTTC
CDR3 protein: CASSSGLAGGVGAKNIQYF

V gene: TRBV6-6
J gene: TRBJ2-7
clone size: few
D gene: TRBD1
CDR3 DNA: TGTGCCAGCAGCGGGACAGCTTACGAGCAGTACTTC
CDR3 protein: CASSGTAYEQYF

V gene: TRBV5-4
J gene: TRBJ2-5
clone size: many
D gene: .
CDR3 DNA: TGTGCCAGCAGCTCTAAGGAGCAAGAGACCCAGTACTTC
CDR3 protein: CASSSKEQETQYF

V gene: TRBV18
J gene: TRBJ2-5
clone size: few
D gene: .
CDR3 DNA: TGTGCCAGCTCACCAAGAGGCGACCAAGAGACCCAGTACTTC
CDR3 protein: CASSPRGDQETQYF

V gene: TRBV7-6
J gene: TRBJ2-3
clone size: many
D gene: TRBD2
CDR3 DNA: TGTGCCAGCAGCTTACCGCGGGTAGCGGGGAGCACAGATACGCAGTATTTT
CDR3 protein: CASSLPRVAGSTDTQYF

V gene: TRBV6-2/TRBV6-3
J gene: TRBJ1-4
clone size: many
D gene: .
CDR3 DNA: TGTGCCAGCCGAACGACCGTAGAACGAAAACTGTTTTTT
CDR3 protein: CASRTTVERKLFF

V gene: TRBV4-2
J gene: TRBJ1-1
clone size: many
D gene: TRBD1
CDR3 DNA: TGTGCCAGCGGGACAGCCCCGTACACTGAAGCTTTCTTT
CDR3 protein: CASGTAPYTEAFF

V gene: TRBV19
J gene: TRBJ1-3
clone size: .
D gene: TRBD1
CDR3 DNA: TGTGCCAGTAGTCCGAGACAGGGAAGCTCTGGAAACACCATATATTTT
CDR3 protein: CASSPRQGSSGNTIYF

V gene: TRBV7-2
J gene: TRBJ2-1
clone size: many
D gene: TRBD1
CDR3 DNA: TGTGCCAGCAGCAGCTCGGACAGGGGAGGTTACAATGAGCAGTTCTTC
CDR3 protein: CASSSSDRGGYNEQFF

V gene: TRBV19
J gene: TRBJ1-5
clone size: .
D gene: TRBD1
CDR3 DNA: TGTGCCAGTAGTATGGAGGGGGCAGGGGAGCCCCAGCATTTT
CDR3 protein: CASSMEGAGEPQHF

V gene: TRBV11-1
J gene: TRBJ2-7
clone size: few
D gene: .
CDR3 DNA: TGTGCCAGCAGCTTTGCGTCCCGGGAGCAGTACTTC
CDR3 protein: CASSFASREQYF

V gene: TRBV6-2/TRBV6-3
J gene: TRBJ2-1
clone size: many
D gene: TRBD2
CDR3 DNA: TGTGCCAGCAGCTCGCTAGCGGGAGTTTACAATGAGCAGTTCTTC
CDR3 protein: CASSSLAGVYNEQFF

V gene: TRBV15
J gene: TRBJ2-1
clone size: many
D gene: .
CDR3 DNA: TGTGCCACCAGCAGACTAGATATGCCCCTCAGTGAGCAGTTCTTC
CDR3 protein: CATSRLDMPLSEQFF

V gene: TRBV6-1
J gene: TRBJ2-5
clone size: many
D gene: .
CDR3 DNA: TGTGCCAGCAGTGAAGTGGCAGGAATTCAAGAGACCCAGTACTTC
CDR3 protein: CASSEVAGIQETQYF

V gene: TRBV28
J gene: TRBJ1-4
clone size: many
D gene: .
CDR3 DNA: TGTGCCAGCAGGGACATGACAGAAACAAATGAAAAACTGTTTTTT
CDR3 protein: CASRDMTETNEKLFF

V gene: TRBV11-3
J gene: TRBJ1-2
clone size: .
D gene: TRBD1
CDR3 DNA: TGTGCCAGCAGCTTCGGGGGACAGGGGGTAGACTATGGCTACACCTTC
CDR3 protein: CASSFGGQGVDYGYTF

V gene: TRBV2
J gene: TRBJ1-5
clone size: .
D gene: TRBD1
CDR3 DNA: TGTGCCAGCAGAGGACAGGGTCATCAGCCCCAGCATTTT
CDR3 protein: CASRGQGHQPQHF

V gene: TRBV18
J gene: TRBJ2-1
clone size: few
D gene: .
CDR3 DNA: TGTGCCAGCTCACCAGGTGGGTCCTACTCCTACAATGAGCAGTTCTTC
CDR3 protein: CASSPGGSYSYNEQFF

V gene: TRBV7-2
J gene: TRBJ2-7
clone size: .
D gene: .
CDR3 DNA: TGTGCCAGCAGCCCCTGGGAGGCCGCAGGGAACGAGCAGTACTTC
CDR3 protein: CASSPWEAAGNEQYF

V gene: TRBV20-1
J gene: TRBJ2-5
clone size: few
D gene: TRBD2
CDR3 DNA: TGCAGTGCACTCATTGGACTAGCGGAAGAGACCCAGTACTTC
CDR3 protein: CSALIGLAEETQYF

V gene: TRBV10-3
J gene: TRBJ1-1
clone size: .
D gene: .
CDR3 DNA: TGTGCCATCAGTGAGAACAGGATGAACACTGAAGCTTTCTTT
CDR3 protein: CAISENRMNTEAFF

V gene: TRBV12-3/TRBV12-4
J gene: TRBJ2-7
clone size: many
D gene: TRBD2
CDR3 DNA: TGTGCCAGCAGTCGGACTAGCGGGGCCTACGAGCAGTACTTC
CDR3 protein: CASSRTSGAYEQYF

V gene: TRBV18
J gene: TRBJ1-5
clone size: .
D gene: TRBD1
CDR3 DNA: TGTGCCAGCTCACCACTACCCGGGACAGGCAACAATCAGCCCCAGCATTTT
CDR3 protein: CASSPLPGTGNNQPQHF

V gene: TRBV7-2
J gene: TRBJ2-5
clone size: many
D gene: .
CDR3 DNA: TGTGCCAGCAGCCCGCCGTGGGGAGAGACCCAGTACTTC
CDR3 protein: CASSPPWGETQYF

V gene: TRBV12-3/TRBV12-4
J gene: TRBJ1-3
clone size: few
D gene: .
CDR3 DNA: TGTGCCAGCAGTTTATTCTCGGGTTCTGACACCATATATTTT
CDR3 protein: CASSLFSGSDTIYF

V gene: TRBV9
J gene: TRBJ2-1
clone size: many
D gene: TRBD2
CDR3 DNA: TGTGCCAGCAGCGTAGAGAGCGGGAGGGCCGAGGAGCAGTTCTTC
CDR3 protein: CASSVESGRAEEQFF

V gene: TRBV19
J gene: TRBJ1-1
clone size: .
D gene: .
CDR3 DNA: TGTGCCAGTAGTAGATACAGGGAAGAGGGAACTGAAGCTTTCTTT
CDR3 protein: CASSRYREEGTEAFF

V gene: TRBV14
J gene: TRBJ1-2
clone size: few
D gene: TRBD1
CDR3 DNA: TGTGCCAGCACCCGGCACGGGACAGGGTTGAGCGGCTACACCTTC
CDR3 protein: CASTRHGTGLSGYTF

V gene: TRBV5-6
J gene: TRBJ1-5
clone size: .
D gene: .
CDR3 DNA: TGTGCCAGCAGCTTAGGAGGGGCACGGGGAATGGGCAATCAGCCCCAGCATTTT
CDR3 protein: CASSLGGARGMGNQPQHF

V gene: TRBV2
J gene: TRBJ2-1
clone size: once
D gene: TRBD2
CDR3 DNA: TGTGCCAGCAGGGGACTAGCGGGACCCTACAATGAGCAGTTCTTC
CDR3 protein: CASRGLAGPYNEQFF

V gene: TRBV4-1
J gene: TRBJ2-1
clone size: .
D gene: TRBD1
CDR3 DNA: TGCGCCAGCAGCCAAGCCGGGACAGGGTGGAATGAGCAGTTCTTC
CDR3 protein: CASSQAGTGWNEQFF

V gene: TRBV28
J gene: TRBJ2-3
clone size: .
D gene: TRBD1
CDR3 DNA: TGTGCCAGCAGTTTTACCTTGACAGGGGGGGATACGCAGTATTTT
CDR3 protein: CASSFTLTGGDTQYF

V gene: TRBV6-1
J gene: TRBJ1-5
clone size: many
D gene: .
CDR3 DNA: TGTGCCAGCAGTGAAGGACGGCGACAGCCCCAGCATTTT
CDR3 protein: CASSEGRRQPQHF

V gene: TRBV27
J gene: TRBJ1-1
clone size: many
D gene: .
CDR3 DNA: TGTGCCAGCAGTTTTACGCCCCGTAGGAACACTGAAGCTTTCTTT
CDR3 protein: CASSFTPRRNTEAFF